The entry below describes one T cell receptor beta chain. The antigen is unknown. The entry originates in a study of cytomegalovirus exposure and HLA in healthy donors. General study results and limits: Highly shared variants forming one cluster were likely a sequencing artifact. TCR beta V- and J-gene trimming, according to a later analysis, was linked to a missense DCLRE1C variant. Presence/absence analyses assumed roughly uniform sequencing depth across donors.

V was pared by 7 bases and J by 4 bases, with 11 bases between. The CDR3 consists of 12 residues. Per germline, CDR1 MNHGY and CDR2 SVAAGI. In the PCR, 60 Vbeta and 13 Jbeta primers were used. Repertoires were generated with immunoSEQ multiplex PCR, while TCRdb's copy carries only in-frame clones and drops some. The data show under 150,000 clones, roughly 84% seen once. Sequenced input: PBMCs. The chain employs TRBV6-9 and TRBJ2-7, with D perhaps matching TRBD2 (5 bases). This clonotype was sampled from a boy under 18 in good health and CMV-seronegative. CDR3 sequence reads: CASTRDPYEQYF. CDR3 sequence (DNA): TGTGCCAGCACGAGGGATCCATACGAGCAGTACTTC.